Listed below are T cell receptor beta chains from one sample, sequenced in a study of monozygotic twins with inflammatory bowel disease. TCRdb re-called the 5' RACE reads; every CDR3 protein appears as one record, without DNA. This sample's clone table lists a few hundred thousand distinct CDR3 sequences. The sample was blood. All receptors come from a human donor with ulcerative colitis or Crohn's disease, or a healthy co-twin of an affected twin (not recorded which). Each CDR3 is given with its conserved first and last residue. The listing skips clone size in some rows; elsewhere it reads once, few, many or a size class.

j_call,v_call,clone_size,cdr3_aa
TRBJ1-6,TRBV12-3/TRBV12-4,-,CASRPGAVNSPLHF
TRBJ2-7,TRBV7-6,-,CASSLVVGPYEQYF
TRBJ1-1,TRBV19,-,CASQGGTEAFF
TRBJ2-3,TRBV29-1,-,CSVEGRDGTDTQYF
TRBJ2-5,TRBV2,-,CASSMNREETQYF
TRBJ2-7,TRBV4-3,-,CASSQGTGQANYEQYF
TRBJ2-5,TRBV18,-,CASSPWKSGKSEETQYF
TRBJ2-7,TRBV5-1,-,CASSFLTGGYEQYF
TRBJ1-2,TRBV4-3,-,CASSPKEGKPAYGYTF
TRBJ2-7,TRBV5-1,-,CASSFLTQAYEQYF
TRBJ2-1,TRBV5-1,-,CASSLGVKSSYNEQFF
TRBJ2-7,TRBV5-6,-,CASSLATGELSYEQYF
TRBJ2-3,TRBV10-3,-,CAIGGPGTDTQYF
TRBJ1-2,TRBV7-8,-,CASSLGRDGYTF
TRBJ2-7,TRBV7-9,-,CASSLRDSLHEQYF
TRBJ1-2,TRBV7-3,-,CASSSNGDGYTF
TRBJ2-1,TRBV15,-,CATSGTGEYNEQFF
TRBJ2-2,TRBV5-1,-,CASSLGDQHTGELFF
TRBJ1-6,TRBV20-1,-,CSARGGGPYNSPLHF
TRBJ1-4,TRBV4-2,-,CASNGGHLNNEKLFF
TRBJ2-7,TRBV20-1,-,CRTGTGAYEQYF
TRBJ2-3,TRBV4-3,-,CASSQDRQGNTDTQYF
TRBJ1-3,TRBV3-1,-,CASNNNRGNTIYF
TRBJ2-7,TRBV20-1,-,CSARASGLDYEQYF
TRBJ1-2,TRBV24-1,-,CATSDRGAANYGYTF
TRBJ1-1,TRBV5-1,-,CASSWGGDTEAFF
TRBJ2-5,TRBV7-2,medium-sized,CASSSWTSGETQYF
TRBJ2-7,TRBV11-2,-,CASSLVGQEPYEQYF
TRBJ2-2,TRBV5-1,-,CASSAQQGNTGELFF
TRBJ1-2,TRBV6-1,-,CASSTTGGRSYGYTF
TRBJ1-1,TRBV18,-,CASSPGLMNTEAFF
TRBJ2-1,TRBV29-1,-,CSVGRRDYNEQFF
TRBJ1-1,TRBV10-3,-,CAITSDSANTEAFF
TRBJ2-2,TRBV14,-,CASSFRASTGELFF
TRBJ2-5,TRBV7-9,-,CASSSDYRVEETQYF
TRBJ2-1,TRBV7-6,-,CASSQTRDRRQFNEQFF
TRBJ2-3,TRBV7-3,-,CASSSPEGISTDTQYF
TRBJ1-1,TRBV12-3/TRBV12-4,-,CASSPQTASNTEAFF
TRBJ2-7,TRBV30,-,CAWDPGLVSYEQYF